This TCR beta chain derives from a study of CD8 T cells in ankylosing spondylitis. TCRdb fed the 5' RACE reads into MiXCR, producing one record per CDR3 protein. The profile shows 250,000 to 400,000 distinct CDR3 sequences, 11% of them singletons. The sample holds many counts of this clonotype. Antigen: not known. Notes on the study in general: It was reported that disease-linked clones were significantly enriched in matched ankylosing spondylitis synovial fluid. A number of the motif variants had already been described in reactive arthritis synovial fluid and blood.

The V gene's germline CDR1 is DFQATT and CDR2 SNEGSKA (reference sequence). Trimming removed 2 bases from V and 0 bases from J, with 10 bases in between. The CDR3 is made up of 14 amino acids. The sequenced material came from blood, either unsorted or a sorted T cell fraction (not recorded which). The V call is TRBV20-1, the J call TRBJ1-1; possible D gene TRBD1, 6 bases. This clonotype was obtained from a female donor with ankylosing spondylitis or in good health (not recorded which). CDR3 coding DNA: TGCAGTGCTAGACGGGGGCCCATGAACACTGAAGCTTTCTTT. Translation: CSARRGPMNTEAFF.